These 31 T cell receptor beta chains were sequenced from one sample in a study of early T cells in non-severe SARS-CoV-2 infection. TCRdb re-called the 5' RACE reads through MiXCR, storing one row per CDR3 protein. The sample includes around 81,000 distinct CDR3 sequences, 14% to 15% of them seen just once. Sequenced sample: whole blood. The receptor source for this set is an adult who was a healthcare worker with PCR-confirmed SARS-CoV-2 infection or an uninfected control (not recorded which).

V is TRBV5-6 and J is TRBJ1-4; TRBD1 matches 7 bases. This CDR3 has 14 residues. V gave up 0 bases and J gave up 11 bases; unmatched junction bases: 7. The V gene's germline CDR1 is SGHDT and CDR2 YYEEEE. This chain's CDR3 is CASSLVQVRGKLFF. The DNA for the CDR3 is TGTGCCAGCAGCTTGGTTCAAGTCAGGGGGAAACTGTTTTTT. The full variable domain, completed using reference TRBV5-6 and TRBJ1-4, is DAGVTQSPTHLIKTRGQQVTLRCSPKSGHDTVSWYQQALGQGPQFIFQYYEEEERQRGNFPDRFSGHQFPNYSSELNVNALLLGDSALYLCASSLVQVRGKLFFGSGTQLSVL.

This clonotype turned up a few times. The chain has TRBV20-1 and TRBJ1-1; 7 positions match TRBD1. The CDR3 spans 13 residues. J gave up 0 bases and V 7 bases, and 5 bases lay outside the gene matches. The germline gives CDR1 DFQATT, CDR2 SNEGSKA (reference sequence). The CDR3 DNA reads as TGCAGTGTGAGGGGGCAGCTGAACACTGAAGCTTTCTTT. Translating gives CSVRGQLNTEAFF.

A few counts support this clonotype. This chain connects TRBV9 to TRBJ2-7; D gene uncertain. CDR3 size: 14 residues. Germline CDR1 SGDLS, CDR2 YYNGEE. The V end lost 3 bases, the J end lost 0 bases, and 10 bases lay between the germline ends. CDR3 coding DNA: TGTGCCAGCAGCGCTGGTGGCATCTCCTACGAGCAGTACTTC. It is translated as CASSAGGISYEQYF.

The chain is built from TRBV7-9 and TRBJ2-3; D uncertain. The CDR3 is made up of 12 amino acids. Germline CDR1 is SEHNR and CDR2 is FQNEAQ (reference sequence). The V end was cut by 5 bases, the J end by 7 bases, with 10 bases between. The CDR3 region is CASSTERYTQYF. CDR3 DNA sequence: TGTGCCAGCAGCACAGAGCGTTATACGCAGTATTTT.

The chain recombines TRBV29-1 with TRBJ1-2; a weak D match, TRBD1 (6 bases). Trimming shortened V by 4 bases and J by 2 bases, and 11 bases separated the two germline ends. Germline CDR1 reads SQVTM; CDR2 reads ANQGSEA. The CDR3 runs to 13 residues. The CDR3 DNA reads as TGCAGCGTTGGCGCAGGGGAGAACTATGGCTACACCTTC. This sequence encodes CSVGAGENYGYTF.

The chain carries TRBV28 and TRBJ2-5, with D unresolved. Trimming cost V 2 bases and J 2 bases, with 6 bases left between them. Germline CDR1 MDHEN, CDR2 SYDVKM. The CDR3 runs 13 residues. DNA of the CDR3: TGTGCCAGCAGTTTAGTACAGCAAGAGACCCAGTACTTC. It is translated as CASSLVQQETQYF.

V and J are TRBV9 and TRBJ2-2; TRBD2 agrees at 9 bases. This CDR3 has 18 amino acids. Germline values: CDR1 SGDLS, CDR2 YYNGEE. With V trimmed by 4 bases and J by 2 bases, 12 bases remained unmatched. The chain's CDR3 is CASSSRAGGGINTGELFF. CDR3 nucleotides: TGTGCCAGCAGCTCCCGAGCGGGGGGAGGGATCAACACCGGGGAGCTGTTTTTT.

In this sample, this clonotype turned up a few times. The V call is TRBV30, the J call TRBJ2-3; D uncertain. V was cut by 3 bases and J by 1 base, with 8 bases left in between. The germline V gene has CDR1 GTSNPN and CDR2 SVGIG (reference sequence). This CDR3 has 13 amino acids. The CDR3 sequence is CAWRKEGTDTQYF. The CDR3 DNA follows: TGTGCCTGGAGAAAGGAAGGCACAGATACGCAGTATTTT.

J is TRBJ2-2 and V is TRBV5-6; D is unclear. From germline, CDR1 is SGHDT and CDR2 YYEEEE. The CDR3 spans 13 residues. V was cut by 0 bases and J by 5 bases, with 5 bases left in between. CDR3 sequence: CASSLVVTGELFF. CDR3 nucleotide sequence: TGTGCCAGCAGCTTGGTAGTTACCGGGGAGCTGTTTTTT.

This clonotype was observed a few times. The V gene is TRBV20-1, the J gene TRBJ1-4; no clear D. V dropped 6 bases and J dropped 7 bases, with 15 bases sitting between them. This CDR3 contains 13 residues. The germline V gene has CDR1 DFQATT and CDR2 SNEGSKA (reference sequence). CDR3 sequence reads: CSAPLGWGEKLFF. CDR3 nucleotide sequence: TGCAGTGCGCCCCTAGGCTGGGGTGAAAAACTGTTTTTT.

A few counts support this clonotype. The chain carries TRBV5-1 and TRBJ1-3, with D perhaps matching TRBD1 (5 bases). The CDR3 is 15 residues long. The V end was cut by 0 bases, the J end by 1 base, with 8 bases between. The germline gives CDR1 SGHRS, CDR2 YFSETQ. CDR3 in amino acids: CASSLAGGSGNTIYF. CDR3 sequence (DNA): TGCGCCAGCAGCTTGGCCGGGGGATCTGGAAACACCATATATTTT.

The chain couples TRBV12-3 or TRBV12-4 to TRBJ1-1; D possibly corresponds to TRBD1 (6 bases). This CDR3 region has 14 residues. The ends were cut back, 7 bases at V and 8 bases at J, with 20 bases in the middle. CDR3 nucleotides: TGTGCCAGCAAACAACTAACAGGGATTGGAGAAGCTTTCTTT. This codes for CASKQLTGIGEAFF.

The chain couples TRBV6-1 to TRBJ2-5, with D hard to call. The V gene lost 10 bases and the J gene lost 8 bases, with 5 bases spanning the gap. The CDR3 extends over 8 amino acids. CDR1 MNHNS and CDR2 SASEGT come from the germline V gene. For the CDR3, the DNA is TGTGCCACCAATACCCAGTACTTC. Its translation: CATNTQYF.

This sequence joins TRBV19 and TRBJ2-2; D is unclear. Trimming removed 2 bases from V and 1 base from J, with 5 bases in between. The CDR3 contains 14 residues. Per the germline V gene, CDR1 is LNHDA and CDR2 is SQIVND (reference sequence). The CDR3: CASSISRNTGELFF. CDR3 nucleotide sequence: TGTGCCAGTAGTATATCGCGGAACACCGGGGAGCTGTTTTTT.

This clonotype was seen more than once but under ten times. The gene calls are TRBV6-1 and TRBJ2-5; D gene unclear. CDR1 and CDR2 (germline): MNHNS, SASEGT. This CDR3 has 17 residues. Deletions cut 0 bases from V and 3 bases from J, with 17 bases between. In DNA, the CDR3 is TGTGCCAGCAGTGAAGCATTCAGGTCATATGGGGAAGAGACCCAGTACTTC. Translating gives CASSEAFRSYGEETQYF.

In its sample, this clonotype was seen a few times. As DNA, the CDR3 is TGTGCCAGCAGCCCCCGTTTGGTGCAGGGTAAGACTTCGGAGACCCAGTACTTC. Translated, it gives CASSPRLVQGKTSETQYF. The J gene is TRBJ2-5, the V gene TRBV12-3 or TRBV12-4, with a possible D match to TRBD1 (5 bases). The V and J ends lost 6 bases and 5 bases respectively, with 28 bases between them. The CDR3 length is 18 residues.

The CDR3: CASSSRRETQYF. CDR3 in DNA: TGTGCCAGCAGTTCCCGAAGGGAGACCCAGTACTTC. The rearrangement links TRBV12-3 or TRBV12-4 to TRBJ2-5; D unresolved. Trimming left V 4 bases short and J 5 bases short, with 8 bases between. The CDR3 is 12 amino acids.

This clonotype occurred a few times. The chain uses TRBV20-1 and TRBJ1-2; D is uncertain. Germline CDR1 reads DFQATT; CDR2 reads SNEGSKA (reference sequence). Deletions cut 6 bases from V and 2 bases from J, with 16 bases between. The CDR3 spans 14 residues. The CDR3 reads CSASYSGSNYGYTF. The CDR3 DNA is TGCAGTGCCAGTTATTCCGGGTCAAACTATGGCTACACCTTC.

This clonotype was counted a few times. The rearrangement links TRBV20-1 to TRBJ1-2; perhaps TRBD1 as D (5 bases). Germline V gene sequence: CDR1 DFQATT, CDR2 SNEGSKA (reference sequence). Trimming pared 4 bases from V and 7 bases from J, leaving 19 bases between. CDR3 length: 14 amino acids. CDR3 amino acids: CSAKEGRDARGYTF. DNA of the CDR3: TGCAGTGCTAAAGAGGGACGGGACGCTCGTGGCTACACCTTC.

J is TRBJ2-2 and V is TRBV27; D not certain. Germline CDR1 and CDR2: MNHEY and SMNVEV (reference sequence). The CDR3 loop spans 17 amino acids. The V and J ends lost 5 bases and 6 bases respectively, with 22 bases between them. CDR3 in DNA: TGTGCCAGCAGTCAAAAAAAAATCTCGGGTAGCCCCGGGGAGCTGTTTTTT. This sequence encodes CASSQKKISGSPGELFF.

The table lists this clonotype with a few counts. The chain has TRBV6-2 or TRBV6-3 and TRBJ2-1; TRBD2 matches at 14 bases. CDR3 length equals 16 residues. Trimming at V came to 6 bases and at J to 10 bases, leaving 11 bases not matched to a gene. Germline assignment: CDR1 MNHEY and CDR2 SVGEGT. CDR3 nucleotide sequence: TGTGCCAGCAGCGACAGACTAGCGGGGGGGCCGGGAGAGCAGTTCTTC. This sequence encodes CASSDRLAGGPGEQFF.

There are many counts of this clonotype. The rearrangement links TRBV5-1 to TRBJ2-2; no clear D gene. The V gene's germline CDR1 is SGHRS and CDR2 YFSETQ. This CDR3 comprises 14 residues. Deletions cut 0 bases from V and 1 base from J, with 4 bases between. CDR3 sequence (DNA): TGCGCCAGCAGCTTGGCCGGGAACACCGGGGAGCTGTTTTTT. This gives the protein CASSLAGNTGELFF.

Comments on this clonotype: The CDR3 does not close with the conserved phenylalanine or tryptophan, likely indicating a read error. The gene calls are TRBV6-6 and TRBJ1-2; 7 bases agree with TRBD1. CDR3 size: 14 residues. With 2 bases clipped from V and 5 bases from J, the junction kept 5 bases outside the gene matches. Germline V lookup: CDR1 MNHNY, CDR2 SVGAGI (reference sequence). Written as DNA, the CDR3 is TGTGCCAGCAGTTACGGGGACAGCCAATATGGCTACACCCTC. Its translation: CASSYGDSQYGYTL.

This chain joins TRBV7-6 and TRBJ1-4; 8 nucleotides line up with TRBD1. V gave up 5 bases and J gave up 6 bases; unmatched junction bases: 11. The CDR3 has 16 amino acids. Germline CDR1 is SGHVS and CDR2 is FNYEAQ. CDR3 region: CASSPWTGLSDEKLFF. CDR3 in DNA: TGTGCCAGCAGCCCATGGACAGGGCTGTCAGATGAAAAACTGTTTTTT. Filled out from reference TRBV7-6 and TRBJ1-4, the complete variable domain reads GAGVSQSPRYKVTKRGQDVALRCDPISGHVSLYWYRQALGQGPEFLTYFNYEAQQDKSGLPNDRFSAERPEGSISTLTIQRTEQRDSAMYRCASSPWTGLSDEKLFFGSGTQLSVL.

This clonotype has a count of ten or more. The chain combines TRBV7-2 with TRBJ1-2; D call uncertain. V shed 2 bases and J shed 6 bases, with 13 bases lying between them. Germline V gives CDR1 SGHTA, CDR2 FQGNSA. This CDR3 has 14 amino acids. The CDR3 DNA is TGTGCCAGCAGCTTATATCGGGGAGTGGATGGCTACACCTTC. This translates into CASSLYRGVDGYTF.

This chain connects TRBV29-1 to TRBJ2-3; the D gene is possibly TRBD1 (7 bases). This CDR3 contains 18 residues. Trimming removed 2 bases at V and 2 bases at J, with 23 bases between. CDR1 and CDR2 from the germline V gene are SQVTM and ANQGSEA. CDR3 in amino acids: CSVETPGGTELYTDTQYF. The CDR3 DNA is TGCAGCGTTGAAACCCCTGGGGGGACAGAACTCTACACAGATACGCAGTATTTT.

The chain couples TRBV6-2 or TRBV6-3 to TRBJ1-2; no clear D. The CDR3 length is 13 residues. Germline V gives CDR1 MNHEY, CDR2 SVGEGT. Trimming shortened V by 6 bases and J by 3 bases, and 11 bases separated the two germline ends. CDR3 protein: CASSPDGDYGYTF. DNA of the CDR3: TGTGCCAGCAGCCCGGACGGAGACTATGGCTACACCTTC.

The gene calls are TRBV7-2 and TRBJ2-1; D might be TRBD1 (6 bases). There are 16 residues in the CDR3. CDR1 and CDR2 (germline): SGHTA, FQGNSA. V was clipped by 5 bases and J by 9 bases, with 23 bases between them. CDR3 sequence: CASSPQPQGPQREQFF. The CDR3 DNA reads TGTGCCAGCAGCCCACAACCACAGGGCCCCCAACGTGAGCAGTTCTTC.

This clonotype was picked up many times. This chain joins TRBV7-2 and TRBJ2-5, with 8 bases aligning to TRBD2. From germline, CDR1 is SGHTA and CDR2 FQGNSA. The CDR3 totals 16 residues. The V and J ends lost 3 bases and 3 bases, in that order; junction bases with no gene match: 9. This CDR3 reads CASSFTQRGLKETQYF. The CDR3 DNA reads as TGTGCCAGCAGCTTTACACAGCGGGGGCTTAAAGAGACCCAGTACTTC. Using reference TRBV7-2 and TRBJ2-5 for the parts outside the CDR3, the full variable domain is GAGVSQSPSNKVTEKGKDVELRCDPISGHTALYWYRQSLGQGLEFLIYFQGNSAPDKSGLPSDRFSAERTGGSVSTLTIQRTQQEDSAVYLCASSFTQRGLKETQYFGPGTRLLVL.

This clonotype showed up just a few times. CDR3 amino acids: CASSLARSSGYTF. DNA for the CDR3: TGTGCCAGCAGCTTGGCCCGCTCGTCGGGCTACACCTTC. This sequence joins TRBV11-2 and TRBJ1-2; D gene ambiguous. Per the germline V gene, CDR1 is SGHAT and CDR2 is FQNNGV. This CDR3 has 13 amino acids. V lost 3 bases, J lost 8 bases, and 13 bases lay in between.

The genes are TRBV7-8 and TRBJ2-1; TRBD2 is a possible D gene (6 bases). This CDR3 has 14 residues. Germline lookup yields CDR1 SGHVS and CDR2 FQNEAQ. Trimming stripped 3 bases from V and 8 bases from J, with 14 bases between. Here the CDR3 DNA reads TGTGCCAGCAGCTTCCAGACTAGACGAGATGAGCAGTTCTTC. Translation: CASSFQTRRDEQFF.